The 26 T cell receptor beta chains in this list originate from one sample, sequenced in a study of T cells in Graves' hyperthyroidism and ophthalmopathy. Researchers amplified the TCR beta CDR3 regions from RNA transcripts. HTBI primers were used for first-round RT-PCR of the TCR CDR3. MiXCR, applied by TCRdb to the multiplex PCR reads, yields one record per CDR3 protein. The sample shows roughly 580,000 distinct CDR3 sequences, 46% of them seen only once. The specimen was peripheral blood or thyroid tissue (not recorded which). Receptors were obtained from a woman between 18 and 30 years old with Graves' hyperthyroidism.

The gene calls are TRBV24-1 and TRBJ2-5, with 10 bases aligning to TRBD1. The CDR3 loop spans 16 amino acids. The germline V gene encodes CDR1 KGHDR and CDR2 SFDVKD. V was clipped by 12 bases and J by 4 bases; unmatched bases: 16. The CDR3 nucleotides are TGTGCCGCAAATTCCGGGACAGGGGCCTACCGAGAGACCCAGTACTTC. Translation: CAANSGTGAYRETQYF.

The table lists this clonotype with a few counts. This sequence joins TRBV7-8 and TRBJ2-5; 8 nucleotides align to TRBD1. The CDR3 runs to 13 residues. Germline trimming cut 5 bases from V and 5 bases from J; bases unmatched to any gene: 4. Looked up from germline, CDR1 is SGHVS and CDR2 is FQNEAQ. The CDR3 region is CASSPRDRETQYF. The CDR3 DNA reads as TGTGCCAGCAGCCCCCGGGACAGGGAGACCCAGTACTTC.

V usage is TRBV2 and J usage is TRBJ2-7, with unresolved D. CDR1 is SNHLY, CDR2 FYNNEI, per germline. The CDR3 spans 15 residues. The V and J ends lost 6 bases and 4 bases respectively, with 19 bases between them. CDR3 residues: CASSLGLRAGYEQYF. The DNA for the CDR3 is TGTGCCAGCAGCTTAGGCCTAAGGGCTGGGTACGAGCAGTACTTC.

Regarding this clonotype: Given the absence of the conserved phenylalanine or tryptophan at the CDR3 end, a read error is likely. No DNA is shown, since the ends of the CDR3 on it are uncertain; the CDR3 is the one TCRdb lists. This chain connects TRBV15 to TRBJ2-6. A total of 8 residues make up the CDR3, ends included. CDR1 is LNHNV, CDR2 YYDKDF, per germline (reference sequence). The CDR3 region is CATSRDPT.

This clonotype was detected ten times or more. This rearrangement joins TRBV7-9 to TRBJ1-1, with D possibly TRBD1 on 6 matching bases. V lost 1 base and J 1 base, leaving 16 bases between the germline ends. The CDR3 length is 17 residues. CDR1 SEHNR and CDR2 FQNEAQ come from the germline V gene (reference sequence). The DNA for the CDR3 is TGTGCCAGCAGCTTAGGTGACAGGCGACTTTCGAACACTGAAGCTTTCTTT. It codes for CASSLGDRRLSNTEAFF.

The chain links TRBV9 to TRBJ1-2; D is unclear. This CDR3 is 14 amino acids long. Trimming removed 3 bases at V and 4 bases at J, with 13 bases between. Germline CDR1 is SGDLS and CDR2 is YYNGEE. The CDR3 loop reads CASSDPDGLYGYTF. CDR3 nucleotides: TGTGCCAGCAGCGACCCTGATGGCCTCTATGGCTACACCTTC.

The rearrangement links TRBV6-1 to TRBJ1-4; no definite D call. The CDR3 runs 13 residues. Trimming shortened V by 6 bases and J by 3 bases, and 8 bases separated the two germline ends. Germline loops: CDR1 MNHNS, CDR2 SASEGT. For the CDR3, the DNA is TGTGCCAGCAGAGACGAGGCTAATGAAAAACTGTTTTTT. This sequence encodes CASRDEANEKLFF.

On this clonotype itself: A read error is possible here, since a much larger clone lies one base away. The rearrangement joins TRBV29-1 to TRBJ2-5; unclear D gene. The germline CDR1 and CDR2 sequences are SQVTM and ANQGSEA. V lost 0 bases, J lost 1 base, and 3 bases lay in between. CDR3 length equals 12 residues. The CDR3 spells CSVEEGQETQYF. CDR3 nucleotides: TGCAGCGTTGAAGAGGGCCAAGAGACCCAGTACTTC. The entire variable domain, with the rest obtained from reference TRBV29-1 and TRBJ2-5, is as follows: SAVISQKPSRDICQRGTSLTIQCQVDSQVTMMFWYRQQPGQSLTLIATANQGSEATYESGFVIDKFPISRPNLTFSTLTVSNMSPEDSSIYLCSVEEGQETQYFGPGTRLLVL.

The J gene is TRBJ1-1, the V gene TRBV11-2, with D perhaps TRBD1 (6 bases). Germline CDR1 SGHAT, CDR2 FQNNGV. V was clipped by 3 bases and J by 5 bases, with 19 bases between them. This CDR3 is 16 amino acids long. CDR3 nucleotide sequence: TGTGCCAGCAGCTTCCTATGGGGGCGCGGAGAAACTGAAGCTTTCTTT. Translating it yields CASSFLWGRGETEAFF. The full variable domain, in which reference TRBV11-2 and TRBJ1-1 provide the parts outside the CDR3, is EAGVAQSPRYKIIEKRQSVAFWCNPISGHATLYWYQQILGQGPKLLIQFQNNGVVDDSQLPKDRFSAERLKGVDSTLKIQPAKLEDSAVYLCASSFLWGRGETEAFFGQGTRLTVV.

In its sample, this clonotype was seen a few times. The rearrangement joins TRBV19 to TRBJ1-1; D unresolved. Trimming removed 7 bases from V and 10 bases from J, with 13 bases in between. Germline assignment: CDR1 LNHDA and CDR2 SQIVND (reference sequence). The CDR3 totals 11 residues. The CDR3 is CASIGGSGAFF. CDR3 nucleotide sequence: TGTGCCAGTATAGGAGGCTCCGGAGCTTTCTTT.

The V call is TRBV7-2, the J call TRBJ1-5, with 9 positions matching TRBD1. The ends lost 5 bases at V and 5 bases at J; junction bases unmatched: 7. The germline CDR1 and CDR2 sequences are SGHTA and FQGNSA. This CDR3 contains 15 residues. The chain's CDR3 is CASSVGTGGDQPQHF. The CDR3 DNA reads as TGTGCCAGCAGCGTCGGAACAGGGGGCGATCAGCCCCAGCATTTT.

This clonotype was seen repeatedly, ten times or more. The chain uses TRBV10-3 and TRBJ1-3, with 10 bases that match TRBD1. Germline values: CDR1 ENHRY, CDR2 SYGVKD. With 6 bases clipped from V and 2 bases from J, the junction kept 7 bases outside the gene matches. The CDR3 consists of 16 residues. This chain's CDR3 is CAIRPIDRGPGNTIYF. The CDR3 DNA sequence: TGTGCCATCAGGCCGATTGACAGGGGGCCTGGAAACACCATATATTTT.

The chain employs TRBV7-9 and TRBJ2-7; D remains ambiguous. Trimming removed 3 bases at V and 7 bases at J, with 13 bases between. The length of the CDR3 is 13 residues. Germline loops: CDR1 SEHNR, CDR2 FQNEAQ (reference sequence). The CDR3 here is CASSLDGPWEQYF. The CDR3 region has the DNA TGTGCCAGCAGCTTGGACGGGCCGTGGGAGCAGTACTTC.

The chain carries TRBV5-4 and TRBJ2-7; D ambiguous. This CDR3 is built from 14 residues. CDR1 is SGHNT, CDR2 YYREEE, per germline (reference sequence). Deletions cut 0 bases from V and 6 bases from J, with 13 bases between. This CDR3 reads CASSLARAPTEQYF. CDR3 DNA sequence: TGTGCCAGCAGCTTGGCCCGGGCCCCCACCGAGCAGTACTTC.

Only a few counts were recorded for this clonotype. This chain joins TRBV7-9 and TRBJ1-2; weak D call: TRBD1 (6 bases). The germline V gene encodes CDR1 SEHNR and CDR2 FQNEAQ (reference sequence). V was shortened by 5 bases and J by 5 bases, with 15 bases between the two germline ends. The CDR3 runs 14 residues. The CDR3 protein is CASSQEGTPYGYTF. As DNA, the CDR3 is TGTGCCAGCAGCCAAGAGGGGACACCGTATGGCTACACCTTC.

This clonotype turned up a few times. This sequence joins TRBV7-2 and TRBJ2-2; 10 bases agree with TRBD2. Losses at the gene ends were 5 bases for V and 3 bases for J; bases not matched to a gene: 3. Germline V CDR1 and CDR2: SGHTA, FQGNSA. CDR3 length: 15 amino acids. The CDR3 loop reads CASSPLAGYTGELFF. The CDR3 bases are TGTGCCAGCAGCCCACTAGCGGGATACACCGGGGAGCTGTTTTTT. The whole variable domain, filled in from reference TRBV7-2 and TRBJ2-2, reads GAGVSQSPSNKVTEKGKDVELRCDPISGHTALYWYRQSLGQGLEFLIYFQGNSAPDKSGLPSDRFSAERTGGSVSTLTIQRTQQEDSAVYLCASSPLAGYTGELFFGEGSRLTVL.

J is TRBJ2-2 and V is TRBV15; a weak D match, TRBD2 (6 bases). V was trimmed by 10 bases and J by 5 bases, leaving 23 bases between them. This CDR3 contains 16 residues. Germline V gene data show CDR1 as LNHNV and CDR2 as YYDKDF (reference sequence). The CDR3 sequence: CAIPKLITGRTGELFF. In DNA, the CDR3 is TGTGCCATCCCCAAACTAATTACCGGGAGAACCGGGGAGCTGTTTTTT.

The chain combines TRBV2 with TRBJ2-7, with TRBD1 matching 11 bases. Per germline, CDR1 SNHLY and CDR2 FYNNEI. Trimming removed 3 bases from V and 3 bases from J; junction bases left unmatched: 4. The CDR3 sequence is 15 residues long. CDR3 bases: TGTGCCAGCAGTGATCCCGGGACAGGGGGCTACGAGCAGTACTTC. Its protein is CASSDPGTGGYEQYF.

This clonotype was seen a single time. The chain employs TRBV4-3 and TRBJ1-2, with D possibly TRBD1 on 6 matching bases. CDR1 LGHNA and CDR2 YSLEER come from the germline V gene. Trimming left V 3 bases short and J 3 bases short, with 14 bases between. The CDR3 runs 15 residues. CDR3 nucleotides: TGCGCCAGCAGCCAGCATGCAGGGGAGGACTATGGCTACACCTTC. Protein product: CASSQHAGEDYGYTF.

Worth noting for this clonotype: An end of the junction does not agree with germline; a read error may underlie this. The CDR3 here is CTSSGRDGYTF. The CDR3 DNA is TGTACCAGCAGTGGGAGGGACGGCTACACCTTC. The J gene is TRBJ1-2, the V gene TRBV25-1; TRBD1 is a possible D gene (5 bases). The CDR3 loop spans 11 amino acids. In germline, CDR1 is MGHDK, CDR2 SYGVNS.

In this sample, this clonotype turned up a few times. The V gene is TRBV20-1, the J gene TRBJ1-2, with a weak D call TRBD1 (6 bases). The CDR3 is 14 amino acids. Trimming stripped 3 bases from V and 4 bases from J, with 15 bases between. CDR1 is DFQATT and CDR2 is SNEGSKA in the germline V gene (reference sequence). The CDR3 loop reads CSARTGSALYGYTF. DNA of the CDR3: TGCAGTGCTAGGACAGGCTCGGCACTCTATGGCTACACCTTC.

The V call is TRBV12-3 or TRBV12-4, the J call TRBJ1-5; possibly TRBD1 for D (5 bases). V lost 2 bases and J 6 bases, leaving 11 bases between the germline ends. The CDR3 has 14 amino acids. CDR3 sequence reads: CASSLSGEGQPQHF. The CDR3 nucleotides read TGTGCCAGCAGTTTATCGGGGGAGGGTCAGCCCCAGCATTTT.

Points on this clonotype: This may stem from a read error, because a much larger clone lies one nucleotide away. CDR3 protein: CSVDRWTQETQYF. The CDR3 region has the DNA TGCAGCGTCGACAGGTGGACCCAAGAGACCCAGTACTTC. The chain is built from TRBV29-1 and TRBJ2-5; the D gene is possibly TRBD1 (6 bases). Trimming cost V 6 bases and J 1 base, with 12 bases left between them. The CDR3 is 13 amino acids. CDR1 and CDR2 from the germline V gene are SQVTM and ANQGSEA.

V usage is TRBV24-1 and J usage is TRBJ2-7, with D unclear. The CDR3 runs to 11 residues. Germline V gene data show CDR1 as KGHDR and CDR2 as SFDVKD. V gave up 7 bases and J gave up 6 bases, with 9 bases separating them. CDR3 sequence: CATRCQREQYF. CDR3 in DNA: TGTGCCACCAGGTGTCAGCGCGAGCAGTACTTC.

The genes are TRBV6-4 and TRBJ2-7; TRBD1 is a possible D gene (6 bases). The CDR3 runs 13 residues. V lost 3 bases to trimming and J lost 6 bases, with 12 bases between them. CDR1 MRHNA and CDR2 SNTAGT come from the germline V gene. CDR3 coding DNA: TGTGCCAGCAGTGAACCGGGACAACTCGAGCAGTACTTC. Translation: CASSEPGQLEQYF.

This clonotype was counted at least ten times. J is TRBJ1-3 and V is TRBV7-9, with D unresolved. CDR3 size: 15 residues. Trimming shortened V by 0 bases and J by 0 bases, and 6 bases separated the two germline ends. Germline V gene sequence: CDR1 SEHNR, CDR2 FQNEAQ (reference sequence). CDR3 bases: TGTGCCAGCAGCTTAGCTTCCCTCTCTGGAAACACCATATATTTT. Protein sequence: CASSLASLSGNTIYF.